A single sample gave rise to the 28 T cell receptor beta chains below, sequenced in a study of blood T cell repertoires in COVID-19. Some clones are missing from TCRdb's copy, which holds only in-frame ones; the method was immunoSEQ multiplex PCR. The sample lists 200,000 to 250,000 clones, about 85% seen once, with approximately 10% in the top ten. Sequenced sample: peripheral blood. Every receptor here comes from a woman aged 45-65 years with COVID-19, enrolled during active disease.

The chain employs TRBV27 and TRBJ2-1, with TRBD2 matching over 8 bases. The CDR3 contains 12 residues. Germline lookup yields CDR1 MNHEY and CDR2 SMNVEV (reference sequence). With V trimmed by 3 bases and J by 15 bases, 7 bases remained unmatched. CDR3 in amino acids: CASSFPGLAMFF. The CDR3 region has the DNA TGTGCCAGCAGTTTCCCCGGACTAGCAATGTTCTTC.

The chain joins TRBV10-3 to TRBJ2-3; TRBD2 matches 11 bases. Trimming removed 6 bases from V and 4 bases from J; junction bases left unmatched: 12. Germline CDR1 reads ENHRY; CDR2 reads SYGVKD. The CDR3 has 17 residues. The CDR3 region is CAISSASGGPGADTQYF. In DNA, the CDR3 is TGTGCCATCAGCTCGGCTAGCGGGGGGCCGGGGGCAGATACGCAGTATTTT.

This chain joins TRBV5-6 and TRBJ1-2; TRBD1 aligns across 7 bases. This CDR3 has 14 residues. J gave up 3 bases and V 4 bases, and 6 bases lay outside the gene matches. The V gene's germline CDR1 is SGHDT and CDR2 YYEEEE. CDR3 region: CASSQGVGDYGYTF. The DNA for the CDR3 is TGTGCCAGCAGCCAGGGGGTAGGGGACTATGGCTACACCTTC.

The chain uses TRBV6-2 or TRBV6-3 and TRBJ2-7; TRBD1 matches at 7 bases. This CDR3 has 14 amino acids. V trimming: 5 bases; J trimming: 4 bases; junction bases outside the gene matches: 8. Germline values: CDR1 MNHEY, CDR2 SVGEGT. The CDR3 DNA reads TGTGCCAGCAGTCCACCGGGACAGACTTACGAGCAGTACGTC. It translates to CASSPPGQTYEQYV.

The rearrangement links TRBV27 to TRBJ2-5; D might be TRBD1 (5 bases). Germline CDR1 reads MNHEY; CDR2 reads SMNVEV (reference sequence). The CDR3 extends over 15 amino acids. Trimming cost V 0 bases and J 4 bases, with 12 bases left between them. The chain's CDR3 is CASSLSTWGRETQYF. The DNA of the CDR3 is TGTGCCAGCAGTTTATCGACTTGGGGCCGAGAGACCCAGTACTTC.

The DNA of the CDR3 is TGTGCCAGCAGCCCAGCGGGGGGCGCAGATACGCAGTATTTT. Protein: CASSPAGGADTQYF. J is TRBJ2-3 and V is TRBV13; 9 bases fit TRBD2. The CDR3 runs 14 residues. With 5 bases clipped from V and 4 bases from J, the junction kept 4 bases outside the gene matches. The V gene's germline CDR1 is PRHDT and CDR2 FYEKMQ (reference sequence).

The chain uses TRBV19 and TRBJ2-3; D gene uncertain. The CDR3 contains 13 residues. Germline V gene data show CDR1 as LNHDA and CDR2 as SQIVND (reference sequence). Trimming left V 3 bases short and J 6 bases short, with 10 bases between. The CDR3 sequence is CASSMNSRDTQYF. The CDR3 bases are TGTGCCAGTAGTATGAATTCCAGGGATACGCAGTATTTT.

The chain combines TRBV6-1 with TRBJ2-1, with 10 positions matching TRBD2. The V segment lost 1 base and the J segment 15 bases; nucleotides outside the gene matches: 15. Looked up from germline, CDR1 is MNHNS and CDR2 is SASEGT. The CDR3 length is 16 residues. CDR3 in DNA: TGTGCCAGCAGTGAAGGACAGCGGGGGGGCCGAATAATACGGTTCTTC. This sequence encodes CASSEGQRGGRIIRFF.

J is TRBJ1-2 and V is TRBV30; the D is unclear. Germline-derived CDR1 and CDR2 are GTSNPN and SVGIG (reference sequence). Trimming stripped 5 bases from V and 4 bases from J, with 17 bases between. CDR3 size: 14 residues. CDR3: CAWGNMTERYGYTF. Here the CDR3 DNA reads TGTGCCTGGGGAAATATGACGGAGCGCTATGGCTACACCTTC.

The gene calls are TRBV5-1 and TRBJ2-3, with 12 bases fitting TRBD2. In germline, CDR1 is SGHRS, CDR2 YFSETQ. The CDR3 is made up of 15 amino acids. Germline trimming cut 1 base from V and 6 bases from J; bases unmatched to any gene: 3. DNA of the CDR3: TGCGCCAGCAGCTTGTCCCTAGCGGGGGGGGATACGCAGTATTTT. This translates into CASSLSLAGGDTQYF.

This clone came up once. The V gene is TRBV11-2, the J gene TRBJ2-1; TRBD2 is a possible D gene (6 bases). Germline CDR1 reads SGHAT; CDR2 reads FQNNGV. V was cut by 0 bases and J by 7 bases, with 19 bases left in between. The CDR3 length is 17 residues. CDR3 sequence reads: CASSLEGVSGPFNEQFF. DNA for the CDR3: TGTGCCAGCAGCTTAGAAGGCGTTAGCGGACCTTTTAATGAGCAGTTCTTC.

The V gene is TRBV9, the J gene TRBJ1-2; possibly TRBD1 for D (5 bases). V was pared by 0 bases and J by 5 bases, with 8 bases between. This CDR3 contains 13 residues. Germline values: CDR1 SGDLS, CDR2 YYNGEE. CDR3 coding DNA: TGTGCCAGCAGCGTAGGGCAGGGTTATGGCTACACCTTC. This translates into CASSVGQGYGYTF.

The genes are TRBV11-2 and TRBJ1-2; 7 nucleotides line up with TRBD1. The CDR3 runs 14 residues. Germline V gives CDR1 SGHAT, CDR2 FQNNGV. The V and J ends lost 3 bases and 6 bases, in that order; junction bases with no gene match: 7. The CDR3 DNA reads as TGTGCCAGCAGCTTTTCCAGGGGGAGAGATGGCTACACCTTC. Amino acid sequence: CASSFSRGRDGYTF.

This clone was seen a single time. This chain links TRBV19 with TRBJ1-5; 9 bases map to TRBD1. Trimming took 6 bases from V and 7 from J; bases not matched to a gene: 7. There are 14 residues in the CDR3. Germline CDR1 LNHDA, CDR2 SQIVND (reference sequence). The CDR3 protein is CASRGGQGRQPQHF. In DNA, the CDR3 is TGTGCCAGTAGGGGGGGACAGGGTCGCCAGCCCCAGCATTTT. The full variable domain, in which reference TRBV19 and TRBJ1-5 provide the parts outside the CDR3, is DGGITQSPKYLFRKEGQNVTLSCEQNLNHDAMYWYRQDPGQGLRLIYYSQIVNDFQKGDIAEGYSVSREKKESFPLTVTSAQKNPTAFYLCASRGGQGRQPQHFGDGTRLSIL.

This clone has only one observation. The CDR3 nucleotides are TGCGCCAGCAGCTTGGTACAGGGGTCCTCCTACGAGCAGTACTTC. Encoded protein: CASSLVQGSSYEQYF. This sequence joins TRBV5-1 and TRBJ2-7; 7 positions match TRBD1. The germline V gene encodes CDR1 SGHRS and CDR2 YFSETQ. This CDR3 has 15 amino acids. The junction had 3 bases not matched to a gene; V was cut back by 0 bases and J by 0 bases.

The V and J genes are TRBV5-1 and TRBJ2-7; 9 bases are a match to TRBD2. Germline-derived CDR1 and CDR2 are SGHRS and YFSETQ. The CDR3 runs to 16 residues. V was pared by 5 bases and J by 0 bases, with 9 bases of the junction left unmatched. CDR3 sequence: CASRQDSGGTSYEQYF. The CDR3 coding sequence is TGCGCCAGCAGGCAGGATAGCGGGGGAACCTCCTACGAGCAGTACTTC.

The chain combines TRBV14 with TRBJ1-2, with 9 bases fitting TRBD1. Trimming at V came to 2 bases and at J to 5 bases, leaving 6 bases not matched to a gene. The CDR3 has 15 residues. Germline CDR1 and CDR2: SGHDN and FVKESK. The CDR3 region is CASSQTGGFWYGYTF. The DNA of the CDR3 is TGTGCCAGCAGCCAAACAGGGGGCTTCTGGTATGGCTACACCTTC.

The chain is built from TRBV11-2 and TRBJ2-7; TRBD1 matches at 10 bases. With 2 bases clipped from V and 0 bases from J, the junction kept 4 bases outside the gene matches. The CDR3 runs to 16 residues. Looked up from germline, CDR1 is SGHAT and CDR2 is FQNNGV. The chain's CDR3 is CASSLRQGAFSYEQYF. DNA for the CDR3: TGTGCCAGCAGCTTAAGACAGGGGGCATTCTCCTACGAGCAGTACTTC.

This chain's CDR3 is CASSYLTGVITEAFF. The CDR3 region has the DNA TGTGCCAGCAGTTACCTGACAGGGGTGATAACTGAAGCTTTCTTT. V usage is TRBV6-5 and J usage is TRBJ1-1; 8 nucleotides match TRBD1. With 2 bases clipped from V and 5 bases from J, the junction kept 7 bases outside the gene matches. From germline, CDR1 is MNHEY and CDR2 SVGAGI. This CDR3 is 15 amino acids long.

In its sample, this clone was seen once. The rearrangement uses TRBV30 and TRBJ1-2; 7 bases map to TRBD1. The V gene's germline CDR1 is GTSNPN and CDR2 SVGIG (reference sequence). The CDR3 consists of 13 residues. Unmatched junction bases numbered 6, after V lost 2 bases and J lost 6 bases. CDR3 protein: CAWSYRGRDGYTF. CDR3 coding DNA: TGTGCCTGGAGTTACAGGGGAAGGGATGGCTACACCTTC.

The rearrangement uses TRBV9 and TRBJ2-3; maybe TRBD1 (5 bases). Germline V lookup: CDR1 SGDLS, CDR2 YYNGEE. Trimming left V 2 bases short and J 2 bases short, with 12 bases between. The CDR3 loop spans 15 amino acids. CDR3 in DNA: TGTGCCAGCAGCGTGTATAACAGGCTCACAGATACGCAGTATTTT. Translation: CASSVYNRLTDTQYF.

The sample holds one count of this clone. The rearrangement links TRBV6-5 to TRBJ1-2; D is unresolved. Germline V lookup: CDR1 MNHEY, CDR2 SVGAGI. The V and J ends lost 2 bases and 8 bases respectively, with 12 bases between them. The CDR3 consists of 13 residues. In DNA form, the CDR3 reads TGTGCCAGCAGTTACGACCGCGGGTGGGGCTACACCTTC. Its protein product is CASSYDRGWGYTF.

This clone appeared a single time. This sequence joins TRBV11-3 and TRBJ1-1; TRBD1 is a possible D gene (5 bases). Germline-derived CDR1 and CDR2 are SGHNT and YENEEA. The CDR3 covers 15 residues. The V and J ends lost 4 bases and 7 bases respectively, with 19 bases between them. The CDR3 spells CASSSLLKGRYEAFF. The CDR3, as DNA: TGTGCCAGCAGCTCGTTACTCAAGGGGCGATATGAAGCTTTCTTT.

V is TRBV28 and J is TRBJ2-7, with D tentatively TRBD1 (6 bases). Trimming cost V 5 bases and J 0 bases, with 11 bases left between them. CDR3 size: 14 residues. CDR1 is MDHEN, CDR2 SYDVKM, per germline. CDR3 in amino acids: CASSPPTGSYEQYF. The CDR3 DNA is TGTGCCAGCAGTCCCCCGACAGGCTCCTACGAGCAGTACTTC.

The rearrangement uses TRBV6-5 and TRBJ1-2; possibly TRBD1 for D (5 bases). The germline V gene has CDR1 MNHEY and CDR2 SVGAGI. CDR3 length: 13 amino acids. Trimming left V 5 bases short and J 3 bases short, with 10 bases between. CDR3 in DNA: TGTGCCAGCAGTCGGCGGGGCGACTATGGCTACACCTTC. Amino acids: CASSRRGDYGYTF.

This chain joins TRBV20-1 and TRBJ1-1; D unresolved. Per the germline V gene, CDR1 is DFQATT and CDR2 is SNEGSKA (reference sequence). With 6 bases removed from V and 3 bases from J, the gap between germline ends came to 8 bases. The CDR3 runs 11 residues. The CDR3 coding sequence is TGCAGTGCCGGCCGGGACACTGAAGCTTTCTTT. This translates into CSAGRDTEAFF.

The gene calls are TRBV7-7 and TRBJ2-2; the match to TRBD2 covers 11 bases. Germline V gene data show CDR1 as SSHAT and CDR2 as FNYEAQ (reference sequence). Losses at the gene ends were 5 bases for V and 2 bases for J; bases not matched to a gene: 4. This CDR3 comprises 16 residues. Here the CDR3 reads CASSPTSGGNTGELFF. The CDR3 bases are TGTGCCAGCAGCCCCACTAGCGGGGGAAACACCGGGGAGCTGTTTTTT.

V is TRBV10-2 and J is TRBJ2-1, with D possibly matching TRBD2 (6 bases). CDR1 and CDR2 from the germline V gene are WSHSY and SAAADI. The CDR3 has 16 residues. V lost 6 bases, J lost 7 bases, and 22 bases lay in between. CDR3 sequence (DNA): TGCGCCAGCAGAGGCCCCCTTACCACTAGCAGGAATGAGCAGTTCTTC. Translating it yields CASRGPLTTSRNEQFF.